This is a list of T cell receptor beta chains from one sample in a study of blood T cell repertoires in COVID-19. Method: immunoSEQ multiplex PCR; TCRdb's copy keeps in-frame clones and lacks some. The profile covers about 210,000 clones, with 92% appearing a single time and approximately 1.2% taken by the ten largest. Sequenced sample: peripheral blood. The origin of the receptors is a man aged 25-45 years with acute or convalescent COVID-19. CDR3s include the opening cysteine and the closing phenylalanine or tryptophan. A D gene is named only where the DNA matches it firmly. Not all rows give a size; the values are once, few, many and, for expanded clones, a class.

size,V,D,J,CDR3,DNA
NA,TRBV11-2,NA,TRBJ2-5,CASSLNQGIETQYF,TGTGCCAGCAGCTTAAATCAGGGAATAGAGACCCAGTACTTC
NA,TRBV10-3,NA,TRBJ2-3,CAIESAPSTDTQYF,TGTGCCATCGAGTCCGCACCTAGCACAGATACGCAGTATTTT
once,TRBV7-8,TRBD1,TRBJ1-2,CASSLSQGISFAF,TGTGCCAGCAGCTTATCACAGGGGATTAGTTTCGCCTTC
NA,TRBV19,NA,TRBJ2-2,CASNSAGRTGELFF,TGTGCCAGTAATTCGGCAGGGCGCACCGGGGAGCTGTTTTTT
NA,TRBV29-1,TRBD1,TRBJ1-5,CSVEVTSGTENQPQHF,TGCAGCGTTGAAGTAACCTCCGGGACAGAGAATCAGCCCCAGCATTTT
NA,TRBV6-6,NA,TRBJ2-7,CASSSPSLVQYF,TGTGCCAGCAGTTCCCCTAGTCTCGTGCAGTACTTC
NA,TRBV30,NA,TRBJ2-5,CAWSKAQGTKTQYF,TGTGCCTGGAGTAAAGCTCAGGGAACGAAGACCCAGTACTTC
NA,TRBV19,NA,TRBJ1-4,CASSIGGTGEKLFF,TGTGCCAGTAGTATCGGGGGAACGGGGGAAAAACTGTTTTTT
NA,TRBV18,NA,TRBJ1-5,CASSPAGDQPQHF,TGTGCCAGCTCACCGGCCGGGGATCAGCCCCAGCATTTT
NA,TRBV3-1/TRBV3-2,TRBD1,TRBJ1-3,CASSPYRGTGNTIYF,TGTGCCAGCAGCCCATACAGGGGAACGGGAAACACCATATATTTT
NA,TRBV29-1,TRBD2,TRBJ2-7,CSVVVAGAYEQYF,TGCAGCGTTGTTGTAGCGGGAGCCTACGAGCAGTACTTC
NA,TRBV18,TRBD1,TRBJ1-5,CASSQGTGEPQHF,TGTGCCAGCTCACAAGGGACAGGGGAGCCCCAGCATTTT
NA,TRBV3-1/TRBV3-2,NA,TRBJ2-7,CASSQLPDSYEQYF,TGTGCCAGCAGCCAACTTCCGGACAGCTACGAGCAGTACTTC
NA,TRBV15,TRBD1,TRBJ1-2,CATSRGQGAYGYTF,TGTGCCACCAGCAGAGGACAGGGGGCGTATGGCTACACCTTC
NA,TRBV28,NA,TRBJ1-2,CASSPLDYGYTF,TGTGCCAGCAGCCCCCTTGACTATGGCTACACCTTC
NA,TRBV2,TRBD1,TRBJ2-5,CASTVAGGVQETQYF,TGTGCCAGCACAGTGGCAGGGGGAGTCCAAGAGACCCAGTACTTC
NA,TRBV3-1/TRBV3-2,NA,TRBJ2-6,CASSGHGGSGANVLTF,TGTGCCAGCAGTGGACATGGGGGGTCTGGGGCCAACGTCCTGACTTTC
NA,TRBV30,TRBD2,TRBJ2-4,CALDAGGKNIQYF,TGTGCCTTGGACGCGGGAGGCAAAAACATTCAGTACTTC
NA,TRBV6-5,TRBD1,TRBJ1-4,CASSYSRDSTNEKLFF,TGTGCCAGCAGTTACTCACGGGACAGTACTAATGAAAAACTGTTTTTT
NA,TRBV28,NA,TRBJ1-6,CASRNGDSPLHF,TGTGCCAGCAGGAATGGAGATTCACCCCTCCACTTT
NA,TRBV7-3,TRBD2,TRBJ2-5,CASSVGTGGPETQYF,TGTGCCAGCAGCGTAGGGACGGGGGGGCCGGAGACCCAGTACTTC
NA,TRBV5-1,TRBD1,TRBJ2-5,CASSRTGGETQYF,TGCGCCAGCAGCCGGACAGGGGGAGAGACCCAGTACTTC
NA,TRBV6-6,NA,TRBJ1-5,CASTQVHDRLDQPQHF,TGTGCCAGCACCCAGGTCCACGACAGGTTGGATCAGCCCCAGCATTTT
NA,TRBV3-1/TRBV3-2,NA,TRBJ2-5,CASSQDQGWGTQYF,TGTGCCAGCAGCCAAGATCAGGGCTGGGGGACCCAGTACTTC
NA,TRBV30,NA,TRBJ1-1,CAWRVANTEAFF,TGTGCCTGGAGAGTGGCGAACACTGAAGCTTTCTTT
NA,TRBV28,TRBD2,TRBJ2-1,CASSPPRLAGVHEQFF,TGTGCCAGCAGTCCTCCCCGGCTAGCGGGAGTACATGAGCAGTTCTTC
NA,TRBV5-1,NA,TRBJ2-5,CASSLLSGTQETQYF,TGCGCCAGCAGCTTACTCTCCGGGACACAAGAGACCCAGTACTTC
NA,TRBV3-1/TRBV3-2,TRBD1,TRBJ1-6,CASSQEIRQGAYNSPLHF,TGTGCCAGCAGCCAAGAGATCCGGCAGGGGGCCTATAATTCACCCCTCCACTTT
NA,TRBV6-2/TRBV6-3,NA,TRBJ2-7,CASSYLSSPAYEQYF,TGTGCCAGCAGTTATCTGTCCAGTCCTGCCTACGAGCAGTACTTC
NA,TRBV28,TRBD1,TRBJ1-6,CASSTSGTGDSPLHF,TGTGCCAGCTCAACCTCCGGGACAGGAGATTCACCCCTCCACTTT
NA,TRBV18,NA,TRBJ1-4,CASSPQLQGRGTNEKLFF,TGTGCCAGCTCACCACAATTACAGGGTCGAGGAACTAATGAAAAACTGTTTTTT
NA,TRBV29-1,NA,TRBJ2-3,CSVARTAPSTDTQYF,TGCAGCGTTGCCAGGACAGCTCCTAGCACAGATACGCAGTATTTT
NA,TRBV5-4,TRBD2,TRBJ2-5,CASSLASGGETQYF,TGTGCCAGCAGCTTGGCTAGCGGAGGGGAGACCCAGTACTTC
NA,TRBV28,NA,TRBJ1-5,CASRYLRERNQPQHF,TGTGCCAGCAGGTATCTTAGGGAGAGGAACCAGCCCCAGCATTTT
few,TRBV7-9,TRBD2,TRBJ2-1,CASSLASGRTSYNEQFF,TGTGCCAGCAGCTTAGCCAGCGGGAGGACCTCCTACAATGAGCAGTTCTTC
NA,TRBV7-9,TRBD2,TRBJ2-7,CASSSGVSRGVEQYF,TGTGCCAGCAGCTCCGGCGTGTCGCGGGGGGTCGAGCAGTACTTC
NA,TRBV4-2,NA,TRBJ1-4,CASSPRSSTNEKLFF,TGTGCCAGCAGCCCTCGGAGCTCAACTAATGAAAAACTGTTTTTT
NA,TRBV5-1,NA,TRBJ1-1,CASSLYRGTRWLNTEAFF,TGCGCCAGCAGCTTGTATCGGGGGACGAGGTGGTTGAACACTGAAGCTTTCTTT
NA,TRBV19,NA,TRBJ2-7,CASSISAGASSYEQYF,TGTGCCAGTAGTATTTCAGCAGGGGCAAGCTCCTACGAGCAGTACTTC
NA,TRBV28,NA,TRBJ2-3,CASSSPSRATDTQYF,TGTGCCAGCAGTTCTCCCTCGAGGGCCACAGATACGCAGTATTTT
NA,TRBV10-3,NA,TRBJ2-2,CAISELTGELFF,TGTGCCATCAGTGAGCTCACCGGGGAGCTGTTTTTT
NA,TRBV4-1,NA,TRBJ2-6,CASSHEPRRSGANVLTF,TGCGCCAGCAGCCATGAACCTAGGCGGTCTGGGGCCAACGTCCTGACTTTC
few,TRBV7-9,NA,TRBJ2-7,CASSLGQGYDEQYF,TGTGCCAGCAGCTTAGGTCAGGGCTACGACGAGCAGTACTTC
NA,TRBV28,TRBD2,TRBJ2-5,CASSFGGAEETQYF,TGTGCCAGCAGTTTCGGGGGGGCTGAGGAGACCCAGTACTTC
NA,TRBV21-1,NA,TRBJ2-2,CASSKGIREPAGELFF,TGTGCCAGCAGCAAAGGAATACGGGAGCCGGCCGGGGAGCTGTTTTTT
NA,TRBV19,NA,TRBJ2-7,CASSLHLRWAYEQYF,TGTGCCAGTAGTCTCCACCTGAGGTGGGCCTACGAGCAGTACTTC
NA,TRBV7-9,NA,TRBJ1-1,CASIQTGGDTEAFF,TGTGCCAGCATCCAAACCGGGGGGGACACTGAAGCTTTCTTT
NA,TRBV2,TRBD2,TRBJ2-1,CASSSMGGGEQFF,TGTGCCAGCAGTTCCATGGGGGGGGGTGAGCAGTTCTTC